The rows below give T cell receptor beta chains drawn from one sample of a study of blood T cell repertoires in COVID-19. Using immunoSEQ multiplex PCR, the repertoire was profiled, and TCRdb retains in-frame clones only, with some absent. This sample has some 60,000 clones, with 73% found just once. Sequenced: peripheral blood. These receptors all come from a woman aged 50 to 60 with active or convalescent COVID-19. Both conserved end residues are part of each CDR3. D genes are given only for firm matches.

J,D,V,DNA,CDR3
TRBJ2-7,-,TRBV3-1/TRBV3-2,TGTGCCAGCAGCCAAGATAGGGCTCGGGGGGAGCAGTACTTC,CASSQDRARGEQYF
TRBJ2-1,TRBD2,TRBV12-3/TRBV12-4,TGTGCCAGCAGTTGGACTAGCAACAATGAGCAGTTCTTC,CASSWTSNNEQFF
TRBJ1-3,-,TRBV28,TGTGCCAGCAGAGCTACAGGGACTGGAAACACCATATATTTT,CASRATGTGNTIYF
TRBJ2-7,-,TRBV6-1,TGTGCCAGCAGTGAAAGTGGGGAGGTCGAGCAGTACTTC,CASSESGEVEQYF
TRBJ1-4,TRBD1,TRBV7-9,TGTGCCAGCAGCGCAGGACAGGTTGGCGAAAAACTGTTTTTT,CASSAGQVGEKLFF
TRBJ2-3,TRBD2,TRBV6-5,TGTGCCAGCAGTTACGGGGGAGGGAGCACAGATACGCAGTATTTT,CASSYGGGSTDTQYF
TRBJ1-1,-,TRBV28,TGTGCCAGCAGTTCGCCCCCTGGGGAGACTGAAGCTTTCTTT,CASSSPPGETEAFF
TRBJ2-2,-,TRBV6-5,TGTGCCAGCATTACGACACCTAACACCGGGGAGCTGTTTTTT,CASITTPNTGELFF
TRBJ1-5,-,TRBV4-1,TGCGCCAGCAGCCAAGTGGGGGGGCTGGATCAGCCCCAGCATTTT,CASSQVGGLDQPQHF
TRBJ2-3,-,TRBV7-9,TGTGCCAGCAGCTTGACGGGAGTAAGCCCCGCAGATACGCAGTATTTT,CASSLTGVSPADTQYF